Listed below are T cell receptor beta chains from one sample, sequenced in a study of blood T cell repertoires in COVID-19. Using immunoSEQ multiplex PCR, the repertoire was profiled, and TCRdb retains in-frame clones only, with some absent. Here the sample spans 200,000 to 250,000 clones, 81% being singletons. The sequenced sample was PBMCs or T cells enriched from blood (not recorded which). The receptor source for this set is a man aged 40-55 years who had recovered from COVID-19. Each CDR3 is given with its conserved first and last residue. D genes are given only for firm matches. A row's size may be missing; if present it is once, few, many or a size class.

V gene	D gene	clone size	J gene	CDR3 DNA	CDR3 protein
TRBV3-1/TRBV3-2	TRBD2	.	TRBJ2-7	TGTGCCAGCAGCCCTGGGACTAGCGGGACCTACGAGCAGTACTTC	CASSPGTSGTYEQYF
TRBV19	TRBD1	.	TRBJ1-1	TGTGCCAGTAGTAACGACAGGGGGACTGAAGCTTTCTTT	CASSNDRGTEAFF
TRBV30	TRBD1	.	TRBJ1-2	TGTGCCTGGAGCCTAATACAGGGGAGCGGCTACACCTTC	CAWSLIQGSGYTF
TRBV7-9	TRBD2	.	TRBJ2-7	TGTGCCAGCAGCTTAGATCTAGCGGCCTCCGGGGAGCAGTACTTC	CASSLDLAASGEQYF
TRBV24-1	.	.	TRBJ2-3	TGTGCCACCAGTGCCGGGGACTTCACAGATACGCAGTATTTT	CATSAGDFTDTQYF
TRBV7-9	TRBD1	.	TRBJ2-7	TGTGCCAGCAGCCCCTGGACCGCCGGGACAGGGATCTACGAGCAGTACTTC	CASSPWTAGTGIYEQYF
TRBV19	.	.	TRBJ1-2	TGTGCCAGTAAGGGAGTCGTCCCCTCTAACTATGGCTACACCTTC	CASKGVVPSNYGYTF
TRBV2	TRBD1	.	TRBJ1-2	TGTGCCAGCACTTGGACAGGGTATGGCTACACCTTC	CASTWTGYGYTF
TRBV11-2	.	.	TRBJ1-2	TGTGCCAGCAGCTTACAGGGGAGTCATGGCTACACCTTC	CASSLQGSHGYTF
TRBV18	.	.	TRBJ2-5	TGTGCCAGCTCAAGAAACGAGCAGGGCGGAGAGACCCAGTACTTC	CASSRNEQGGETQYF
TRBV4-1	TRBD1	.	TRBJ1-2	TGCGCCAGCAGCCAAGTGTCGGGAGGGGGCGCTGGCTATGGCTACACCTTC	CASSQVSGGGAGYGYTF
TRBV7-3	.	.	TRBJ2-5	TGTGCCAGCAGCTTATATCTCGGGGCGGGGGAGACCCAGTACTTC	CASSLYLGAGETQYF
TRBV12-5	.	.	TRBJ2-6	TGTGCTAGTGGCTACCAAAATTCTGGGGCCAACGTCCTGACTTTC	CASGYQNSGANVLTF
TRBV5-4	.	.	TRBJ1-2	TGTGCCAGCAGCTTGGAAGGGGGTTGGGGCTACACCTTC	CASSLEGGWGYTF
TRBV7-2	TRBD2	.	TRBJ2-1	TGTGCCAGCAGCCCGCAAATGACTAGCGGGAGGCAAACCTACAATGAGCAGTTCTTC	CASSPQMTSGRQTYNEQFF
TRBV7-7	.	.	TRBJ2-3	TGTGCCAGCAGCCCGAAATCCGCCCGTTCAGGGGGCACAGATACGCAGTATTTT	CASSPKSARSGGTDTQYF
TRBV7-3	.	.	TRBJ1-1	TGTGCCAGCAGCCCGACAGGCCGCGAGGCTTTCTTT	CASSPTGREAFF
TRBV6-7	.	.	TRBJ1-3	TGTGCCAGGGCCAGAAACACCATATATTTT	CARARNTIYF
TRBV30	.	.	TRBJ2-1	TGTGCCTGGAGCGCGGGGCACAATGAGCAGTTCTTC	CAWSAGHNEQFF
TRBV19	TRBD2	.	TRBJ2-1	TGTGCCAGTAGTAGACGCATAGCGGGTGGCACTTCGAGCTCCTACAATGAGCAGTTCTTC	CASSRRIAGGTSSSYNEQFF
TRBV19	TRBD1	.	TRBJ2-7	TGTGCCAGAAGATCCGGGACAGGGCACTACGAGCAGTACTTC	CARRSGTGHYEQYF
TRBV27	.	.	TRBJ2-7	TGTGCCAGCAGTCCTACTCCCGCCGAAGAGTCCTACGAGCAGTACTTC	CASSPTPAEESYEQYF
TRBV10-1	TRBD1	.	TRBJ2-7	TGCGCCAGCAGTGAGTCGGGACAGGGCCTCGAGCAGTACTTC	CASSESGQGLEQYF
TRBV28	.	.	TRBJ1-1	TGTGCCAGCAGTTTATTGGAGGGCCGGAGCACTGAAGCTTTCTTT	CASSLLEGRSTEAFF
TRBV30	.	.	TRBJ1-5	TGTGCCTGGAGTCCAGGGTTTAATCAGCCCCAGCATTTT	CAWSPGFNQPQHF
TRBV6-5	TRBD1	.	TRBJ1-1	TGTGCCAGCAGTTCGGCCATGACAGGGAAAGCTTTCTTT	CASSSAMTGKAFF
TRBV5-1	.	.	TRBJ2-7	TGCGCCAGCGCGAGGGGGGACAGAACCTACGAGCAGTACTTC	CASARGDRTYEQYF
TRBV29-1	.	.	TRBJ2-2	TGCAGCGTTGACTGGAGCACCGGGGAGCTGTTTTTT	CSVDWSTGELFF
TRBV19	.	.	TRBJ1-6	TGTGCCAGTAGTATGGAAGGGCACAGGGTTGATTCACCCCTCCACTTT	CASSMEGHRVDSPLHF
TRBV29-1	.	few	TRBJ1-2	TGCAGCGTTGAAGGGCAGACTAACTATGGCTACACCTTC	CSVEGQTNYGYTF
TRBV30	.	once	TRBJ2-3	TGTGCCTGGGGTGGAGGGACCTTCACAGATACGCAGTATTTT	CAWGGGTFTDTQYF
TRBV5-1	TRBD2	once	TRBJ2-1	TGCGCCAGCAGCTTGACGTCCCTGAGCGGGAGAAAGGGTGAGCAGTTCTTC	CASSLTSLSGRKGEQFF
TRBV5-4	TRBD2	.	TRBJ2-3	TGTGCCAGCAGCTTCCCCGGCGGGAGGGCTGAAATAGATACGCAGTATTTT	CASSFPGGRAEIDTQYF
TRBV3-1/TRBV3-2	.	.	TRBJ1-1	TGTGCCAGCAGCCTACGTCCCATCGGTGGCACTGAAGCTTTCTTT	CASSLRPIGGTEAFF
TRBV21-1	.	.	TRBJ2-2	TGTGCCAGCAGCAAAGTAGCCGGGGAGCTGTTTTTT	CASSKVAGELFF
TRBV27	TRBD2	.	TRBJ2-1	TGTGCCAGCAGTCTCGGACTAGCGGTCTACAATGAGCAGTTCTTC	CASSLGLAVYNEQFF
TRBV4-1	.	.	TRBJ1-2	TGCGCCAGCAGCTACTCGGGGGGCTACACCTTC	CASSYSGGYTF
TRBV18	.	.	TRBJ1-5	TGTGCCAGCTCGCTCACAGGAAACAATCAGCCCCAGCATTTT	CASSLTGNNQPQHF
TRBV24-1	.	.	TRBJ1-2	TGTGCCACCAGTGACCCCCTGGGCAGTAAGGTAGGCTACACCTTC	CATSDPLGSKVGYTF
TRBV27	.	few	TRBJ1-1	TGTGCCAGCGGCCGAACAGCGAACACTGAAGCTTTCTTT	CASGRTANTEAFF
TRBV9	.	.	TRBJ2-7	TGTGCCAGCAGCGTGACCGGGACTCCCACCTACGAGCAGTACTTC	CASSVTGTPTYEQYF
TRBV11-2	TRBD1	.	TRBJ1-1	TGTGCCAGCAGCTCCAGGGGGCTGGGGAGCACTGAAGCTTTCTTT	CASSSRGLGSTEAFF
TRBV5-1	.	.	TRBJ2-3	TGCGCCAGCAGCCGGGAGGGACAGTCTTTTTCCACAGATACGCAGTATTTT	CASSREGQSFSTDTQYF
TRBV10-2	.	.	TRBJ1-4	TGCGCCAGCATGTTACAGACTAATGAAAAACTGTTTTTT	CASMLQTNEKLFF
TRBV30	TRBD1	.	TRBJ1-3	TGTGCCTGGGGGACAGCCGCGGGGAACACCATATATTTT	CAWGTAAGNTIYF
TRBV6-5	.	.	TRBJ2-1	TGTGCCAGCAGGTCTGACAGGTCCGCCTACAATGAGCAGTTCTTC	CASRSDRSAYNEQFF
TRBV2	.	.	TRBJ1-1	TGTGCCAGCAGCGACCGGAGGACAGCTTTCTTT	CASSDRRTAFF
TRBV29-1	TRBD1	.	TRBJ2-2	TGCAGCGTTGAGGGACAGGGAGGCGGGGAGCTGTTTTTT	CSVEGQGGGELFF
TRBV6-1	.	few	TRBJ2-7	TGTGCCAGCAGTGAAGAAGAGCGGAACTACTTCTACGAGCAGTACTTC	CASSEEERNYFYEQYF
TRBV7-6	.	.	TRBJ1-1	TGTGCCAGCAGCTCCCTGAGTTCCGCCCCCTCTGAAGCTTTCTTT	CASSSLSSAPSEAFF
TRBV7-9	.	.	TRBJ1-2	TGTGCCAGCAGCTTAGAAGCCGGGGGGCGGCCCTCCAACTATGGCTACACCTTC	CASSLEAGGRPSNYGYTF
TRBV24-1	TRBD2	.	TRBJ2-1	TGTGCCACCAGTGACTCCGGGACTAGCGGCAAGTTTACGCAGTTCTTC	CATSDSGTSGKFTQFF
TRBV6-5	TRBD2	.	TRBJ2-1	TGTGCCAGCAGTTCACCAGCGGGAGTCGTCAATGAGCAGTTCTTC	CASSSPAGVVNEQFF
TRBV12-3/TRBV12-4	.	.	TRBJ1-2	TGTGCCAGCAGATCGGACGGGAATTATGGCTACACCTTC	CASRSDGNYGYTF
TRBV19	.	.	TRBJ1-1	TGTGCCAGTACCGACAGGTTCAACACTGAAGCTTTCTTT	CASTDRFNTEAFF
TRBV27	.	.	TRBJ1-4	TGTGCCAGCAGTTTAAGGCGGGATGAAAAACTGTTTTTT	CASSLRRDEKLFF
TRBV7-3	TRBD2	.	TRBJ2-5	TGTGCCAGCAGCGAGACTAGCGGGGGCCGGGAGACCCAGTACTTC	CASSETSGGRETQYF